Here is one T cell receptor (beta chain) with its context. This specimen belongs to a study of T-cell reconstitution after alpha-beta-depleted transplantation in children. TCRbeta library preparation incorporated unique molecular identifiers. TCRdb reanalysed the PCR reads using MiXCR and keeps one entry per CDR3 protein. The table records a few hundred thousand distinct CDR3 sequences, under 15% of them present only once. The germline V gene encodes CDR1 SGHTA and CDR2 FQGTGA. The ends were cut back, 5 bases at V and 8 bases at J, with 13 bases in the middle. The CDR3 contains 13 residues. This specimen consisted of PBMCs, mostly from graft donor cells, obtained 360 days after TCRalphabeta/CD19-depleted stem cell transplant. The clonotype comes from a male patient between 10 and 17 years old who had a stem cell transplant for acute myeloid leukemia, so the T cells may come from the graft donor. The J gene is TRBJ2-1, the V gene TRBV7-3; the D is unclear. CDR3 sequence (DNA): TGTGCCAGCAGCCAAGGGCTTATCTATGAGCAGTTCTTC. Protein: CASSQGLIYEQFF.